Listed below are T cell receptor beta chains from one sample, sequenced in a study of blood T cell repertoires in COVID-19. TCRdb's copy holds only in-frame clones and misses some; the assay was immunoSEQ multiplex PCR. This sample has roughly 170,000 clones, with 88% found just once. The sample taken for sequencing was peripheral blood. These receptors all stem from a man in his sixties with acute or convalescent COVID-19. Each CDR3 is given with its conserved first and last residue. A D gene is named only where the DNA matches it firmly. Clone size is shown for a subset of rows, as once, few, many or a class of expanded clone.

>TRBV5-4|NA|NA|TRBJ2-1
TGTGCCAGCAGCTTGTACAGGGTATCCAATGAGCAGTTCTTC
CASSLYRVSNEQFF
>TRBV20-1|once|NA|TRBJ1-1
TGCAGTGCCAATAGGAACACTGAAGCTTTCTTT
CSANRNTEAFF
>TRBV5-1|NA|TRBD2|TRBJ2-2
TGCGCCAGCAGCTTGCCTAGCGGGGGGGCCTCAGACACCGGGGAGCTGTTTTTT
CASSLPSGGASDTGELFF
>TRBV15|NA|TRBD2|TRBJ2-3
TGTGCCACCAACTCAATTTTGACTAGCGGGAGGGGGACAGATACGCAGTATTTT
CATNSILTSGRGTDTQYF
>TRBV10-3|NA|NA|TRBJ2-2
TGTGCCATCAGTGATGTAGCGGCAACCGGGGAGCTGTTTTTT
CAISDVAATGELFF
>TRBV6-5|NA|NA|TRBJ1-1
TGTGCCAGCAGTTCATCGGAGGGGAACACTGAAGCTTTCTTT
CASSSSEGNTEAFF
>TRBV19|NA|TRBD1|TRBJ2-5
TGTGCCAGTAGCCCGGACAGGGGAGAGACCCAGTACTTC
CASSPDRGETQYF
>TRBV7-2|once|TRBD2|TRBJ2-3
TGTGCCAGCAGCTTCCCTCCTCGGGGGGTCACGAACACAGATACGCAGTATTTT
CASSFPPRGVTNTDTQYF
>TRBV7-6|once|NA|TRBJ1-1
TGTGCCAGCAGCTTAGCCCCAGAAATGAACACTGAAGCTTTCTTT
CASSLAPEMNTEAFF
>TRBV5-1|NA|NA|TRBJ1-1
TGCGCCAGCAGCTTGCGGGAGAACACTGAAGCTTTCTTT
CASSLRENTEAFF
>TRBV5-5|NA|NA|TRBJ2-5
TGTGCCAGCAGCCTCCCCGCGGGTTTCACGGAGACCCAGTACTTC
CASSLPAGFTETQYF
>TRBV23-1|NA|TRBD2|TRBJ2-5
TGCGCCAGCAGTCATCCGGGACTAGCGGGAGGAGGAGAGACCCAGTACTTC
CASSHPGLAGGGETQYF
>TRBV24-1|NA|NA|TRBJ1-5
TGTGCCACCAGTGGGACAGATAGCAATCAGCCCCAGCATTTT
CATSGTDSNQPQHF
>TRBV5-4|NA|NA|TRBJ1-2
TGTGCCAGCAGCTTCGACAGACTAGATGGCTACACCTTC
CASSFDRLDGYTF
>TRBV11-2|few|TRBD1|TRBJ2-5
TGTGCCAGCAGCGAGTACCGACAGGGCGTCAGGACCCAGTACTTC
CASSEYRQGVRTQYF
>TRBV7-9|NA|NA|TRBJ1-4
TGTGCCAGCAGCTTTGGACAGCCTAATGAAAAACTGTTTTTT
CASSFGQPNEKLFF
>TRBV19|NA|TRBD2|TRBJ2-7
TGTGCCAGTAGTATAAATGAAGCGGGGTTCTACGAGCAGTACTTC
CASSINEAGFYEQYF
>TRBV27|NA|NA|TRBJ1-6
TGTGCCAGCAGTTTACAGGGGTGGGGTTCACCCCTCCACTTT
CASSLQGWGSPLHF
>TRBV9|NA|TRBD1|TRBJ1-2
TGTGCCAGCGGATCTGGACAGGGGGACTATGGCTACACCTTC
CASGSGQGDYGYTF
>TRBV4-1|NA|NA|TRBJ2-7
TGCGCCAGCAGCCAAGTCCTAATTTTAGGACAGACAACTTACGAGCAGTACTTC
CASSQVLILGQTTYEQYF
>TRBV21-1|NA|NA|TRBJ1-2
TGTGCCAGCAGCAACTCCCTCCCAGGGAACTATGGCTACACCTTC
CASSNSLPGNYGYTF
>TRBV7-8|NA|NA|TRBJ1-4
TGTGCCAGCAGCTTAGTGACAGATGATGAAAAACTGTTTTTT
CASSLVTDDEKLFF
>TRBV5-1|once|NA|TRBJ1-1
TGCGCCAGCAGCTTGGTCATCGGCAGGGAAGCTTTCTTT
CASSLVIGREAFF
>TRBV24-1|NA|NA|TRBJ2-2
TGTGCCACCAGCCGGAGGAACACCGGGGAGCTGTTTTTT
CATSRRNTGELFF
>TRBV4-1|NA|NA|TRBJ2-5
TGCGCCAGCAGCCAATTAGGGAGAGGGGGGGCCCTTGAGACCCAGTACTTC
CASSQLGRGGALETQYF
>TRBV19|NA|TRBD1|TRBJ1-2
TGTGCCAGTAGTATATTAGAGGCAGGGGGTATTGGCTACACCTTC
CASSILEAGGIGYTF
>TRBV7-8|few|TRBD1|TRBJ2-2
TGTGCCAGCAGCCTAGGGGGCAGGGGGACCACCGGGGAGCTGTTTTTT
CASSLGGRGTTGELFF
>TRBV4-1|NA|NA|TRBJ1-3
TGCGCCAGCAGCTGGCAGGGTTCTGCATCTGGAAACACCATATATTTT
CASSWQGSASGNTIYF
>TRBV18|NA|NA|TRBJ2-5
TGTGCCAGCTCACCATGGCAGGGGGAGACCCAGTACTTC
CASSPWQGETQYF
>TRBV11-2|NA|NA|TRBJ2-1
TGTGCCAGCAGTCCGGGACAAAGCGCGGACAATGAGCAGTTCTTC
CASSPGQSADNEQFF
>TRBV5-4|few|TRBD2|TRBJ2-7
TGTGCCAGCAGCTTGGGAAGGGGACTAGCGGGAGGGGCCTACGAGCAGTACTTC
CASSLGRGLAGGAYEQYF
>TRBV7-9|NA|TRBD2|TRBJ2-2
TGTGCCAGTTCCTGGAGGGACTATTCGAACACCGGGGAGCTGTTTTTT
CASSWRDYSNTGELFF
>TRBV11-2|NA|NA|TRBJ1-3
TGTGCCAGCAGCTCGGACGGGGTGAACACCATATATTTT
CASSSDGVNTIYF
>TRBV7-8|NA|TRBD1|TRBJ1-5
TGTGCCAGCAGCTTGGTCCCCGTGACAGGGCCTCAGCCCCAGCATTTT
CASSLVPVTGPQPQHF
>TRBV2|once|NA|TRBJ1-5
TGTGCCAGCAGGCCCCCAGGGGCGGATCAGCCCCAGCATTTT
CASRPPGADQPQHF
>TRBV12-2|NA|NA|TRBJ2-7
TGTGCAAGTCGCTTAGCGGGGCAATACTACGAGCAGTACTTC
CASRLAGQYYEQYF
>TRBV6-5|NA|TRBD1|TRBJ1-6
TGTGCCAGCAGGACCGGGACAGATAATTCACCCCTCCACTTT
CASRTGTDNSPLHF
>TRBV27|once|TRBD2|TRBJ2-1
TGTGCCAGCAGTGCACCGGGACTAGCGGGAGCCCTACAGTTCTTC
CASSAPGLAGALQFF
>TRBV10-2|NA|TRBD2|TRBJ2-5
TGCGCCAGCAGTTCACTAGCGGGTGGGGAAGAGACCCAGTACTTC
CASSSLAGGEETQYF
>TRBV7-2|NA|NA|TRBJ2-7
TGTGCCAGCAGCTTAGGGGGGCCAAAAGAGCAGTACTTC
CASSLGGPKEQYF
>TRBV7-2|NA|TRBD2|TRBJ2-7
TGTGCCAGCAGCTTAGAGCCTAGCGGGAAAATCGAGCAGTACTTC
CASSLEPSGKIEQYF
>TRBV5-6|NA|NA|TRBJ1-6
TGTGCCAGCAGCGGGGGCCGGATCGGGACCTATAATTCACCCCTCCACTTT
CASSGGRIGTYNSPLHF